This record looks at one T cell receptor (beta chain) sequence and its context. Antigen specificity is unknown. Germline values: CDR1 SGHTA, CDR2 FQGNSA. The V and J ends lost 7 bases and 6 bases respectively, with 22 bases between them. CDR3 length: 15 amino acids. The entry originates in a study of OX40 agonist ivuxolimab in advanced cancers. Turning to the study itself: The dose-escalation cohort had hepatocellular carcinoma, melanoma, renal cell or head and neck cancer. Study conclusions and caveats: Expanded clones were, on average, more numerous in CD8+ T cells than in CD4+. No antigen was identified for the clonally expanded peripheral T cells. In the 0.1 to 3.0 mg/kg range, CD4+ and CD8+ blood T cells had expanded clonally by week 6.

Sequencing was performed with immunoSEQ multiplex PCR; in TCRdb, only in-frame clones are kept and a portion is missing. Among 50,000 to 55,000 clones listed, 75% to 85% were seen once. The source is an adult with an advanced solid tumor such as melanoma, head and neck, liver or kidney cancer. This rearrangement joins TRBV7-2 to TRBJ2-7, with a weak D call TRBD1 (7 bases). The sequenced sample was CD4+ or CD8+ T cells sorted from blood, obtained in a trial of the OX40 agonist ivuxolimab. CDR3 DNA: TGTGCCAGCACACTACAGGGGACTCCCCTGGCCGAGCAGTACTTC. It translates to CASTLQGTPLAEQYF.